Each of the 25 T cell receptor beta chains below was sequenced from the same sample in a study of naive and memory T cell subsets. Described treatment: skin biopsy from PPD injection site in Mantoux-positive individual. The library had UMIs added by 3' ligation of an oligonucleotide to TCR cDNA. Four PCR rounds used nested alpha and beta constant region primers plus the SP2 primer. TCRdb ran MiXCR on the UMI-ligation and nested PCR reads and lists one entry per CDR3 protein. The sample has tens of thousands of distinct CDR3 sequences; about 6.4% are singletons. Sequencing used skin, obtained from a tuberculin skin test site. These receptors were obtained from an adult in good health.

This clonotype is deemed medium-sized. The J gene is TRBJ2-7, the V gene TRBV4-1, with a weak D call TRBD2 (5 bases). V was shortened by 4 bases and J by 7 bases, with 17 bases between the two germline ends. Germline V gives CDR1 MGHRA, CDR2 YSYEKL. The CDR3 runs 14 residues. The CDR3 spells CASSPGGELEEQYF. The CDR3 region has the DNA TGCGCCAGCAGCCCCGGCGGCGAACTAGAAGAGCAGTACTTC.

In this sample, this clonotype turned up many times. The chain employs TRBV20-1 and TRBJ2-2; D gene unclear. Germline V gene data show CDR1 as DFQATT and CDR2 as SNEGSKA (reference sequence). The CDR3 covers 19 residues. V lost 5 bases to trimming and J lost 7 bases, with 32 bases between them. The CDR3 spells CSAPGPSTQYDVLSGELFF. For the CDR3, the DNA is TGCAGTGCTCCCGGACCGAGCACACAATACGACGTACTTAGCGGGGAGCTGTTTTTT.

The table lists this clonotype with a few counts. The chain links TRBV29-1 to TRBJ1-5; no clear D. Germline V CDR1 and CDR2: SQVTM, ANQGSEA. The CDR3 contains 13 residues. Trimming shortened V by 0 bases and J by 6 bases, and 9 bases separated the two germline ends. The CDR3 here is CSVEERGGQPQHF. Here the CDR3 DNA reads TGCAGCGTTGAAGAGCGAGGAGGTCAGCCCCAGCATTTT.

This clonotype occurred a few times. The chain employs TRBV6-5 and TRBJ2-1; D gene unclear. The ends were cut back, 2 bases at V and 10 bases at J, with 12 bases in the middle. Germline values: CDR1 MNHEY, CDR2 SVGAGI. This CDR3 spans 13 amino acids. The DNA for the CDR3 is TGTGCCAGCAGTTACGTGGCGTCGCGGGAGCAGTTCTTC. Protein: CASSYVASREQFF.

This clonotype was counted at least ten times. The V gene is TRBV24-1, the J gene TRBJ2-1; tentatively, D is TRBD2 (6 bases). The CDR3 is 14 amino acids. Trimming shortened V by 7 bases and J by 3 bases, and 12 bases separated the two germline ends. Germline V gene sequence: CDR1 KGHDR, CDR2 SFDVKD. The CDR3 spells CATSLGGNYNEQFF. CDR3 DNA sequence: TGTGCCACCAGCCTCGGAGGGAACTACAATGAGCAGTTCTTC.

This clonotype was seen many times. This rearrangement joins TRBV20-1 to TRBJ2-2, with D perhaps matching TRBD2 (7 bases). The CDR3 spans 15 residues. Trimming removed 6 bases from V and 3 bases from J, with 17 bases in between. Germline CDR1 and CDR2: DFQATT and SNEGSKA (reference sequence). The CDR3 nucleotides read TGCAGTGCCCGGGGGGCGGGAAGGGACACCGGGGAGCTGTTTTTT. Translation gives CSARGAGRDTGELFF.

In this sample, this clonotype turned up a few times. The chain employs TRBV19 and TRBJ1-2; no firm D call. V was trimmed by 3 bases and J by 2 bases, leaving 10 bases between them. The CDR3 loop spans 14 amino acids. Germline V lookup: CDR1 LNHDA, CDR2 SQIVND (reference sequence). The CDR3 DNA follows: TGTGCCAGTAGTATGCCGACAAGCAACTATGGCTACACCTTC. As protein: CASSMPTSNYGYTF.

In this sample, this clonotype turned up many times. The chain uses TRBV11-2 and TRBJ2-7, with a weak D call TRBD2 (6 bases). This CDR3 is built from 15 residues. Germline values: CDR1 SGHAT, CDR2 FQNNGV. Between the trimmed V and J ends, which lost 4 bases and 3 bases, there was a span of 16 bases. CDR3 residues: CASSSQFSGNYEQYF. The CDR3 bases are TGTGCCAGCAGCTCGCAGTTTAGCGGAAACTACGAGCAGTACTTC.

Only a few counts were recorded for this clonotype. The chain couples TRBV10-3 to TRBJ2-1; 12 nucleotides align to TRBD2. The junction had 18 bases not matched to a gene; V was cut back by 6 bases and J by 0 bases. Germline loops: CDR1 ENHRY, CDR2 SYGVKD. This CDR3 region has 21 residues. The CDR3 sequence is CAIRAGGLVLAGGSSYNEQFF. Here the CDR3 DNA reads TGTGCCATCAGAGCAGGAGGTTTGGTACTAGCGGGAGGTAGCTCCTACAATGAGCAGTTCTTC.

Many counts were recorded for this clonotype. The chain recombines TRBV12-3 or TRBV12-4 with TRBJ2-3, with D possibly matching TRBD2 (7 bases). The V gene lost 6 bases and the J gene lost 2 bases, with 15 bases spanning the gap. CDR3 length: 15 residues. The CDR3, as DNA: TGTGCCAGCAGGGGGGGCGGGAGCTCCACAGATACGCAGTATTTT. This gives the protein CASRGGGSSTDTQYF.

At least ten counts were recorded for this clonotype. This sequence joins TRBV20-1 and TRBJ2-3; D unclear. Germline V gene data show CDR1 as DFQATT and CDR2 as SNEGSKA (reference sequence). The CDR3 length is 12 residues. The V and J ends lost 5 bases and 6 bases respectively, with 12 bases between them. The CDR3, as DNA: TGCAGTGCTGAGTCGGCGGATGATACGCAGTATTTT. The encoded protein is CSAESADDTQYF.

This chain connects TRBV2 to TRBJ2-7, with 12 bases identical to TRBD2. From germline, CDR1 is SNHLY and CDR2 FYNNEI. This CDR3 has 17 residues. The J segment lost 5 bases and the V segment lost 4 bases, leaving 12 bases of the junction unmatched. CDR3 in amino acids: CASSAFLGGTSGHEQYF. Here the CDR3 DNA reads TGTGCCAGCAGTGCATTCCTAGGCGGGACTAGCGGGCACGAGCAGTACTTC.

This clonotype was recorded at least ten times. The genes are TRBV28 and TRBJ2-2; TRBD1 might be the D (5 bases). This CDR3 comprises 15 residues. CDR1 is MDHEN, CDR2 SYDVKM, per germline. The V end lost 5 bases, the J end lost 2 bases, and 12 bases lay between the germline ends. CDR3 bases: TGTGCCAGCAGTGTTCAGGGTAAAAACACCGGGGAGCTGTTTTTT. Translation: CASSVQGKNTGELFF.

There are many counts of this clonotype. CDR3 residues: CSAREPGLATNEQFF. CDR3 nucleotide sequence: TGCAGTGCTAGGGAACCGGGACTAGCGACTAATGAGCAGTTCTTC. The chain carries TRBV20-1 and TRBJ2-1, with TRBD2 matching 10 bases. From germline, CDR1 is DFQATT and CDR2 SNEGSKA (reference sequence). The CDR3 totals 15 residues. Trimming took 3 bases from V and 7 from J; bases not matched to a gene: 9.

This clonotype was detected only a few times. The chain employs TRBV20-1 and TRBJ2-3; the D gene is possibly TRBD1 (5 bases). V lost 0 bases and J 2 bases, leaving 12 bases between the germline ends. The germline gives CDR1 DFQATT, CDR2 SNEGSKA (reference sequence). The CDR3 runs 15 residues. The CDR3 sequence: CSARDLRTTTDTQYF. CDR3 nucleotides: TGCAGTGCTAGAGATCTGAGGACAACCACAGATACGCAGTATTTT.

In this sample, this clonotype turned up many times. The chain uses TRBV19 and TRBJ2-3; the match to TRBD2 covers 7 bases. Germline V gene lookup returns CDR1 LNHDA and CDR2 SQIVND (reference sequence). Trimming took 3 bases from V and 4 from J; bases not matched to a gene: 4. The CDR3 has 14 residues. The CDR3 protein is CASSIEGGSDTQYF. The CDR3 nucleotides read TGTGCCAGTAGTATCGAGGGAGGGTCAGATACGCAGTATTTT. The full variable domain, completed using reference TRBV19 and TRBJ2-3, is DGGITQSPKYLFRKEGQNVTLSCEQNLNHDAMYWYRQDPGQGLRLIYYSQIVNDFQKGDIAEGYSVSREKKESFPLTVTSAQKNPTAFYLCASSIEGGSDTQYFGPGTRLTVL.

In its sample, this clonotype was seen many times. The CDR3 nucleotides are TGTGCCAGCAGCTTGGGTCCGGCGAAGAACTATGGCTACACCTTC. This codes for CASSLGPAKNYGYTF. The rearrangement uses TRBV5-6 and TRBJ1-2; D remains unclear. The germline V gene has CDR1 SGHDT and CDR2 YYEEEE. The CDR3 has 15 amino acids. The V end lost 0 bases, the J end lost 2 bases, and 11 bases lay between the germline ends.

This clonotype has ten or more counts. The chain couples TRBV7-2 to TRBJ1-1; D gene unclear. The CDR3 spans 14 residues. Germline V gene data show CDR1 as SGHTA and CDR2 as FQGNSA. Trimming left V 4 bases short and J 1 base short, with 10 bases between. In DNA, the CDR3 is TGTGCCAGCAGCTCCCAGCCCGCGAACACTGAAGCTTTCTTT. It translates to CASSSQPANTEAFF.

This clonotype appeared many times. The chain couples TRBV6-2 or TRBV6-3 to TRBJ1-1; no clear D. Trimming pared 4 bases from V and 6 bases from J, leaving 15 bases between. The CDR3 consists of 14 residues. Germline V gene lookup returns CDR1 MNHEY and CDR2 SVGEGT. The CDR3 DNA is TGTGCCAGCAGTTCCGGGGTACGGTTCGCTGAAGCTTTCTTT. Protein: CASSSGVRFAEAFF.

This clonotype was detected many times. The J gene is TRBJ2-1, the V gene TRBV4-1, with D perhaps TRBD1 (5 bases). This CDR3 region has 14 residues. Trimming removed 1 base from V and 9 bases from J, with 13 bases in between. The germline gives CDR1 MGHRA, CDR2 YSYEKL. The CDR3 DNA is TGCGCCAGCAGCCAAGTCGGCCCTACAGGTGAGCAGTTCTTC. It specifies CASSQVGPTGEQFF.

This clonotype was seen once. A much larger clone lies one base from this, so it may be a read error. This sequence joins TRBV2 and TRBJ2-7; 7 bases match TRBD1. CDR3 length: 14 amino acids. The V and J ends lost 7 bases and 9 bases, in that order; junction bases with no gene match: 15. Germline V gene sequence: CDR1 SNHLY, CDR2 FYNNEI. This CDR3 reads CASTPGQALVRQYF. CDR3 bases: TGTGCCAGCACCCCTGGACAGGCCCTGGTGAGGCAGTACTTC.

This clonotype was detected ten times or more. The chain has TRBV7-2 and TRBJ2-4; D is perhaps TRBD1 (6 bases). Trimming left V 1 base short and J 0 bases short, with 7 bases between. The CDR3 covers 15 residues. Germline assignment: CDR1 SGHTA and CDR2 FQGNSA. The CDR3 spells CASSLDRAAKNIQYF. CDR3 DNA sequence: TGTGCCAGCAGCTTAGACAGGGCAGCCAAAAACATTCAGTACTTC.

This clonotype occurred many times. The rearrangement links TRBV20-1 to TRBJ1-5; D perhaps matches TRBD1 (5 bases). There are 12 residues in the CDR3. Trimming took 6 bases from V and 4 from J, leaving 10 bases between them. The germline gives CDR1 DFQATT, CDR2 SNEGSKA (reference sequence). Here the CDR3 DNA reads TGCAGTGCCGGGGCGGGGAATCAGCCCCAGCATTTT. It translates to CSAGAGNQPQHF.

This clonotype showed up many times. The rearrangement links TRBV6-1 to TRBJ1-1; D uncertain. The CDR3 is 11 amino acids. CDR1 and CDR2 (germline): MNHNS, SASEGT. Trimming took off 6 bases at V and 1 base at J, with 3 bases between the two ends. The CDR3 DNA sequence: TGTGCCAGCAGGGAGAACACTGAAGCTTTCTTT. The encoded protein is CASRENTEAFF.

This clonotype occurred many times. V usage is TRBV5-4 and J usage is TRBJ2-2; TRBD1 matches at 9 bases. CDR3 length: 16 amino acids. Per the germline V gene, CDR1 is SGHNT and CDR2 is YYREEE (reference sequence). V lost 2 bases, J lost 6 bases, and 8 bases stayed unmatched. The CDR3 spells CASSLGTGNRPGELFF. The CDR3 DNA reads TGTGCCAGCAGCTTAGGGACAGGGAATAGGCCCGGGGAGCTGTTTTTT.